These 10 T cell receptor beta chains share one sample of origin, sequenced in a study of T cells after yellow fever vaccination. MiXCR, applied by TCRdb to the 5' RACE reads, yields one record per CDR3 protein. The sample includes 500,000 to 700,000 distinct CDR3 sequences, approximately 21% of them seen just once. This specimen was PBMCs, taken 15 days after the yellow fever booster vaccination. The receptors originated from a man between 25 and 39 years old who received the YFV17D yellow fever vaccine.

There are a few counts of this clonotype. V is TRBV5-1 and J is TRBJ2-2; D gene ambiguous. V dropped 5 bases and J dropped 7 bases, with 9 bases sitting between them. This CDR3 has 12 residues. CDR1 SGHRS and CDR2 YFSETQ come from the germline V gene. In DNA form, the CDR3 reads TGCGCCAGCAGGCTGCAGAACGGGGAGCTGTTTTTT. Translation: CASRLQNGELFF. The full variable domain, with the rest looked up from reference TRBV5-1 and TRBJ2-2, is KAGVTQTPRYLIKTRGQQVTLSCSPISGHRSVSWYQQTPGQGLQFLFEYFSETQRNKGNFPGRFSGRQFSNSRSEMNVSTLELGDSALYLCASRLQNGELFFGEGSRLTVL.

For this clonotype: One junction end disagrees with the germline gene, perhaps due to a read error. The chain employs TRBV20-1 and TRBJ2-7, with TRBD1 identical over 8 bases. The CDR3 extends over 14 amino acids. Germline CDR1 DFQATT, CDR2 SNEGSKA (reference sequence). In DNA, the CDR3 is TGCTGTGCCGATTCGCAGGGGGCGGGCTACGAGCAGTACTTC. This encodes CCADSQGAGYEQYF.

This chain links TRBV29-1 with TRBJ2-5; 7 nucleotides align to TRBD1. The V and J ends lost 7 bases and 7 bases, in that order; junction bases with no gene match: 12. This CDR3 spans 13 amino acids. CDR1 and CDR2 from the germline V gene are SQVTM and ANQGSEA. Here the CDR3 reads CSGAQGGRGTQYF. The CDR3 DNA reads TGCAGCGGGGCTCAAGGGGGCCGCGGGACCCAGTACTTC. The full variable domain, with the rest looked up from reference TRBV29-1 and TRBJ2-5, is SAVISQKPSRDICQRGTSLTIQCQVDSQVTMMFWYRQQPGQSLTLIATANQGSEATYESGFVIDKFPISRPNLTFSTLTVSNMSPEDSSIYLCSGAQGGRGTQYFGPGTRLLVL.

This clonotype was detected only a few times. The rearrangement uses TRBV28 and TRBJ2-4, with D unresolved. This CDR3 has 14 residues. Trimming cost V 5 bases and J 0 bases, with 8 bases left between them. Germline V gene data show CDR1 as MDHEN and CDR2 as SYDVKM. The CDR3 region is CASSRTAAKNIQYF. The DNA of the CDR3 is TGTGCCAGCAGTCGAACCGCAGCCAAAAACATTCAGTACTTC.

This clonotype appeared once. The chain combines TRBV7-8 with TRBJ1-3; D unresolved. V was trimmed by 7 bases and J by 0 bases, leaving 7 bases between them. Germline CDR1 and CDR2: SGHVS and FQNEAQ. This CDR3 has 13 amino acids. CDR3 amino acids: CASTRYSGNTIYF. The CDR3 coding sequence is TGTGCCAGCACGCGGTACTCTGGAAACACCATATATTTT.

This clonotype was detected only a few times. The rearrangement links TRBV7-2 to TRBJ2-5, with D hard to call. The CDR3 loop spans 12 amino acids. Germline loops: CDR1 SGHTA, CDR2 FQGNSA. Trimming pared 8 bases from V and 1 base from J, leaving 8 bases between. DNA for the CDR3: TGTGCCAGCGCTCAGAGCCAAGAGACCCAGTACTTC. Translating it yields CASAQSQETQYF.

This chain uses TRBV28 with TRBJ1-4; D is uncertain. The CDR3 contains 14 residues. V was shortened by 6 bases and J by 1 base, with 9 bases between the two germline ends. Looked up from germline, CDR1 is MDHEN and CDR2 is SYDVKM. CDR3 DNA sequence: TGTGCCAGCAGCATTGGGGTAACTAATGAAAAACTGTTTTTT. This translates into CASSIGVTNEKLFF.

The V and J genes are TRBV7-2 and TRBJ2-7; 9 bases are shared with TRBD1. The CDR3 consists of 14 residues. V lost 1 base, J lost 7 bases, and 5 bases stayed unmatched. Germline CDR1 is SGHTA and CDR2 is FQGNSA. The CDR3 reads CASSLGTGAREQYF. The CDR3 nucleotides read TGTGCCAGCAGCTTAGGGACAGGGGCCCGAGAGCAGTACTTC.

V is TRBV6-2 or TRBV6-3 and J is TRBJ2-7, with a possible D match to TRBD1 (5 bases). Trimming took off 4 bases at V and 2 bases at J, with 12 bases between the two ends. The CDR3 spans 14 residues. From germline, CDR1 is MNHEY and CDR2 SVGEGT. The CDR3 DNA reads as TGTGCCAGCAGTTTTTCAGGGCAGCCCTACGAGCAGTACTTC. This encodes CASSFSGQPYEQYF.

This clonotype has only a few counts. The J gene is TRBJ2-5, the V gene TRBV5-1; D might be TRBD2 (7 bases). Germline CDR1 and CDR2: SGHRS and YFSETQ. V lost 0 bases, J lost 5 bases, and 14 bases lay in between. The CDR3 has 15 residues. The CDR3: CASSLAGARGETQYF. The CDR3 nucleotides read TGCGCCAGCAGCTTGGCGGGGGCGCGGGGGGAGACCCAGTACTTC.